This T cell receptor (beta chain) was recovered during a study of OX40 agonist ivuxolimab in advanced cancers. About this clone itself: The same CDR3 arises from other DNA sequences in this sample as well.

Clones were sequenced by immunoSEQ multiplex PCR, and TCRdb holds only the in-frame ones, with some missing. The sample lists 20,000 or so clones, about 86% occurring once. The specimen comprised CD4+ or CD8+ T cells sorted from blood, sampled in a trial of the OX40 agonist ivuxolimab. The source of this sequence is an adult with an advanced solid tumor such as melanoma, head and neck, liver or kidney cancer.

The CDR3 sequence is CASSLTGGGETQYF. The CDR3 DNA sequence: TGCGCCAGCAGCTTGACAGGAGGGGGGGAGACCCAGTACTTC. This rearrangement joins TRBV5-1 to TRBJ2-5, with D perhaps being TRBD1 or TRBD2 (6 bases each). Germline loops: CDR1 SGHRS, CDR2 YFSETQ. The CDR3 has 14 amino acids. The V gene lost 1 base and the J gene lost 5 bases, with 12 bases spanning the gap. The full variable domain, with the rest looked up from reference TRBV5-1 and TRBJ2-5, is KAGVTQTPRYLIKTRGQQVTLSCSPISGHRSVSWYQQTPGQGLQFLFEYFSETQRNKGNFPGRFSGRQFSNSRSEMNVSTLELGDSALYLCASSLTGGGETQYFGPGTRLLVL.